Following are 9 T cell receptor beta chains from one sample sequenced in a study of cytomegalovirus exposure and HLA in healthy donors. Amplification used 60 Vbeta primers and 13 Jbeta primers. Clones were sequenced by immunoSEQ multiplex PCR, and TCRdb holds only the in-frame ones, with some missing. The sample has over 100,000 clones; 82% are singletons. The sequenced material came from PBMCs. The receptors shown here come from a woman in her forties or fifties in good health and CMV-seropositive.

The V gene is TRBV7-3, the J gene TRBJ2-2; the match to TRBD2 covers 8 bases. Germline CDR1 and CDR2: SGHTA and FQGTGA. There are 15 residues in the CDR3. J gave up 5 bases and V 5 bases, and 7 bases lay outside the gene matches. For the CDR3, the DNA is TGTGCCAGCAGCCCCGGGGGGGGTGAAACCGGGGAGCTGTTTTTT. Amino acids: CASSPGGGETGELFF.

The V and J genes are TRBV6-6 and TRBJ2-7; perhaps TRBD1 as D (6 bases). The CDR3 covers 14 residues. CDR1 is MNHNY, CDR2 SVGAGI, per germline (reference sequence). Trimming stripped 2 bases from V and 6 bases from J, with 14 bases between. The CDR3 reads CASSYVAGEGEQYF. The CDR3 DNA is TGTGCCAGCAGTTACGTGGCAGGGGAAGGCGAGCAGTACTTC.

The chain employs TRBV15 and TRBJ1-1, with TRBD1 as a possible D gene (6 bases). Trimming removed 0 bases from V and 5 bases from J, with 10 bases in between. There are 14 residues in the CDR3. The V gene's germline CDR1 is LNHNV and CDR2 YYDKDF (reference sequence). CDR3 region: CATSRDKGGTEAFF. The CDR3 DNA is TGTGCCACCAGCAGAGATAAAGGGGGTACTGAAGCTTTCTTT.

The chain joins TRBV28 to TRBJ1-2; D not resolved. The CDR3 runs 14 residues. The V end lost 4 bases, the J end lost 3 bases, and 12 bases lay between the germline ends. Germline loops: CDR1 MDHEN, CDR2 SYDVKM. CDR3 nucleotide sequence: TGTGCCAGCAGTTACCCGGACTCCTACTATGGCTACACCTTC. Residues: CASSYPDSYYGYTF.

In this sample, this clone turned up a few times. The V and J genes are TRBV30 and TRBJ1-6; D unresolved. The CDR3 consists of 14 residues. With 4 bases removed from V and 5 bases from J, the gap between germline ends came to 12 bases. Germline CDR1 and CDR2: GTSNPN and SVGIG (reference sequence). The CDR3 loop reads CAWNWVRDNSPLHF. CDR3 bases: TGTGCCTGGAACTGGGTGCGGGATAATTCACCCCTCCACTTT.

This chain uses TRBV11-3 with TRBJ2-3, with D possibly matching TRBD2 (7 bases). The V and J ends lost 2 bases and 1 base respectively, with 13 bases between them. The CDR3 spans 16 residues. CDR1 and CDR2 (germline): SGHNT, YENEEA. CDR3 sequence reads: CASSLSGGPRTDTQYF. The CDR3 DNA reads TGTGCCAGCAGCTTATCGGGGGGCCCACGCACAGATACGCAGTATTTT.

This chain links TRBV4-1 with TRBJ2-1; TRBD2 is a possible D gene (6 bases). The V gene lost 8 bases and the J gene lost 13 bases, with 24 bases spanning the gap. Germline-derived CDR1 and CDR2 are MGHRA and YSYEKL. CDR3 length: 14 amino acids. Here the CDR3 DNA reads TGCGCCAGCGACGGAGGGGCCGGGTGGGGTGATCAGTTCTTC. Amino acids: CASDGGAGWGDQFF.

The chain recombines TRBV5-1 with TRBJ2-5; maybe TRBD1 (6 bases). Germline-derived CDR1 and CDR2 are SGHRS and YFSETQ. The V and J ends lost 0 bases and 5 bases respectively, with 14 bases between them. This CDR3 spans 15 amino acids. The CDR3 is CASSLAVSGEETQYF. Written as DNA, the CDR3 is TGCGCCAGCAGCTTGGCGGTTTCAGGGGAGGAGACCCAGTACTTC.

V and J are TRBV18 and TRBJ1-5, with no clear D. The ends were cut back, 0 bases at V and 6 bases at J, with 6 bases in the middle. CDR3 size: 13 residues. From germline, CDR1 is KGHSH and CDR2 LQKENI. CDR3 sequence reads: CASSPPSSQPQHF. In DNA, the CDR3 is TGTGCCAGCTCACCACCGTCATCTCAGCCCCAGCATTTT.